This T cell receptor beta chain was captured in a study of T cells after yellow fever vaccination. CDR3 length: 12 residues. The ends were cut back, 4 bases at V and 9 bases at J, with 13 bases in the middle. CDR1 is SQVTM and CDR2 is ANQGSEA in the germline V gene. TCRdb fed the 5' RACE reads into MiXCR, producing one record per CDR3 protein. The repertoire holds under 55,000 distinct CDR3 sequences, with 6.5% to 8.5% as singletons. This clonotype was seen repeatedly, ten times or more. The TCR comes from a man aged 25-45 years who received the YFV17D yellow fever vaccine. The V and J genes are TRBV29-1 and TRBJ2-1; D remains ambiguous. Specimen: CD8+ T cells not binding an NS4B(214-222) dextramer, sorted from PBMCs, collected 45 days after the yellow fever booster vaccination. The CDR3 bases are TGCAGCGTTGGACCATTGAGCCGTGAGCAGTTCTTC. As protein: CSVGPLSREQFF.